The 8 T cell receptor beta chains below all came from one sample that was sequenced in a study of T cell responses to AZD1222 COVID-19 vaccine. Repertoires were generated with immunoSEQ multiplex PCR, while TCRdb's copy carries only in-frame clones and drops some. The table has 150,000 to 200,000 clones, 94% seen once; the top ten hold more than 1.5%. The sample here was peripheral blood, taken 28 days after the second AZD1222 dose. These receptors came from an adult who received the AZD1222 COVID-19 vaccine.

The CDR3 spells CASSYSRTEMNTEAFF. In nucleotides, the CDR3 is TGTGCCAGCAGTTACTCCCGGACAGAAATGAACACTGAAGCTTTCTTT. The V gene is TRBV6-2 or TRBV6-3, the J gene TRBJ1-1, with D perhaps TRBD1 (6 bases). CDR3 length: 16 amino acids. Per germline, CDR1 MNHEY and CDR2 SVGEGT. Trimming shortened V by 0 bases and J by 0 bases, and 11 bases separated the two germline ends.

The chain employs TRBV4-3 and TRBJ1-2; 7 bases match TRBD1. J lost 1 base, V lost 0 bases, and 17 bases had no gene match. Per the germline V gene, CDR1 is LGHNA and CDR2 is YSLEER. The CDR3 consists of 20 residues. The CDR3 sequence is CASSQDGPLTGAGYNYGYTF. The DNA for the CDR3 is TGCGCCAGCAGCCAAGATGGGCCTCTTACAGGGGCCGGCTATAACTATGGCTACACCTTC.

Here the CDR3 DNA reads TGTGCCAGCAAACTCGCGGGACCCTACGAGCAGTACTTC. Protein sequence: CASKLAGPYEQYF. The chain has TRBV27 and TRBJ2-7, with D possibly matching TRBD2 (6 bases). CDR1 is MNHEY and CDR2 is SMNVEV in the germline V gene (reference sequence). Trimming shortened V by 7 bases and J by 2 bases, and 12 bases separated the two germline ends. The CDR3 spans 13 residues.

The chain has TRBV29-1 and TRBJ2-7, with 10 positions matching TRBD1. Germline V gene lookup returns CDR1 SQVTM and CDR2 ANQGSEA. Losses at the gene ends were 6 bases for V and 5 bases for J; bases not matched to a gene: 7. CDR3 length equals 13 residues. In DNA, the CDR3 is TGCAGCGTCACCGGGACAGGGGTCCACGAGCAGTACTTC. Amino acids: CSVTGTGVHEQYF.

The chain combines TRBV9 with TRBJ2-1; TRBD2 matches at 11 bases. Germline CDR1 and CDR2: SGDLS and YYNGEE. This CDR3 spans 19 amino acids. Unmatched junction bases numbered 8, after V lost 0 bases and J lost 0 bases. Written as DNA, the CDR3 is TGTGCCAGCAGCGTAGCTACTAGCGGGGGAACTAGCTCCTACAATGAGCAGTTCTTC. Its translation is CASSVATSGGTSSYNEQFF.

The count of this clone is one. The chain links TRBV3-1 (or the pseudogene TRBV3-2) to TRBJ2-7; D tentatively reads TRBD1 or TRBD2 (6 bases each). The CDR3 extends over 15 amino acids. Deletions cut 4 bases from V and 7 bases from J, with 20 bases between. Germline values: CDR1 LGHDT, CDR2 YNNKEL (reference sequence). The CDR3 reads CASSRGDIALREQYF. DNA of the CDR3: TGTGCCAGCAGCCGGGGGGACATAGCTTTGCGGGAGCAGTACTTC.

The chain uses TRBV19 and TRBJ1-1; the D gene is possibly TRBD1 (5 bases). The CDR3 is made up of 12 amino acids. CDR1 is LNHDA and CDR2 is SQIVND in the germline V gene (reference sequence). Trimming removed 6 bases at V and 11 bases at J, with 16 bases between. In DNA form, the CDR3 reads TGTGCCAGTAGATCACAGGCGGGCGGGGCTTTCTTT. This sequence encodes CASRSQAGGAFF.

This chain uses TRBV20-1 with TRBJ2-3; D call uncertain. This CDR3 comprises 15 residues. Germline-derived CDR1 and CDR2 are DFQATT and SNEGSKA (reference sequence). V was cut by 3 bases and J by 2 bases, with 15 bases left in between. The CDR3 spells CSASRFNRLTDTQYF. As DNA, the CDR3 is TGCAGTGCTAGTCGGTTTAACCGTCTCACAGATACGCAGTATTTT.